A single sample is the source of the 19 T cell receptor beta chains below, sequenced in a study of T cells expressing NK-cell markers. TCRdb re-called the 5' RACE reads, yielding one record per CDR3 amino acid sequence without DNA. Its clone listing holds roughly 180,000 distinct CDR3 sequences. The specimen sequenced was blood T cells: a sorted CD56 or NKG2C T cell subset, CD4+ or CD8+ T cells, or bulk PBMC T cells (not recorded which). The origin of the receptors is a woman between 18 and 75 years old in good health.

The gene calls are TRBV5-1 and TRBJ2-7; lacking DNA, the TRBD2 call made by TCRdb goes unchecked. The CDR3 consists of 15 residues. Germline V gives CDR1 SGHRS, CDR2 YFSETQ. CDR3 sequence reads: CASSPNSPMAYEQYF.

The chain joins TRBV5-8 to TRBJ2-6. The CDR3 is 16 amino acids. Germline V lookup: CDR1 SGHTS, CDR2 YDEGEE. This chain's CDR3 is CASSWERVSGANVLTF.

The rearrangement joins TRBV6-5 to TRBJ2-5; the TCRdb D gene call, TRBD1, has no DNA to confirm it. Germline CDR1 is MNHEY and CDR2 is SVGAGI. The CDR3 contains 16 residues. CDR3 loop: CASSYFRGQGQETQYF.

The V and J genes are TRBV4-1 and TRBJ2-7. Germline values: CDR1 MGHRA, CDR2 YSYEKL. CDR3 size: 15 residues. CDR3 region: CASSQVIAPGSAQYF.

This rearrangement joins TRBV28 to TRBJ2-5; as DNA is missing, the TRBD1 call by TCRdb cannot be tested. The CDR3 has 14 amino acids. Germline assignment: CDR1 MDHEN and CDR2 SYDVKM. CDR3 protein: CASRGTGLSETQYF.

The rearrangement uses TRBV7-8 and TRBJ2-3; the TRBD1 assignment by TCRdb is unverifiable without DNA. Germline CDR1 SGHVS, CDR2 FQNEAQ. The CDR3 contains 14 residues. CDR3 amino acids: CASRAGTQTDTQYF.

The chain has TRBV5-1 and TRBJ2-3; lacking DNA, the TRBD1 call made by TCRdb goes unchecked. The germline gives CDR1 SGHRS, CDR2 YFSETQ. CDR3 length: 16 amino acids. This CDR3 is CASSATGGQSTDTQYF.

The rearrangement links TRBV24-1 to TRBJ2-5; TCRdb's D call of TRBD1 is untestable without DNA. This CDR3 comprises 15 residues. Germline lookup yields CDR1 KGHDR and CDR2 SFDVKD. CDR3 loop: CATSDMGQVGETQYF.

The chain combines TRBV5-1 with TRBJ1-2. This CDR3 contains 16 residues. Germline V gene data show CDR1 as SGHRS and CDR2 as YFSETQ. CDR3 in amino acids: CASSLGRRAGDYGYTF. The variable domain in full, completed from reference TRBV5-1 and TRBJ1-2, reads KAGVTQTPRYLIKTRGQQVTLSCSPISGHRSVSWYQQTPGQGLQFLFEYFSETQRNKGNFPGRFSGRQFSNSRSEMNVSTLELGDSALYLCASSLGRRAGDYGYTFGSGTRLTVV.

The rearrangement links TRBV4-1 to TRBJ1-6. Germline assignment: CDR1 MGHRA and CDR2 YSYEKL. The CDR3 contains 16 residues. The CDR3 loop is CASSQVRPGYNSPLHF.

V and J are TRBV18 and TRBJ2-7; as DNA is missing, the TRBD1 call by TCRdb cannot be tested. CDR1 is KGHSH and CDR2 is LQKENI in the germline V gene. The CDR3 totals 12 residues. The chain's CDR3 is CASSPRQGEQYF. Looking up the rest from reference TRBV18 and TRBJ2-7 gives the full variable domain: NAGVMQNPRHLVRRRGQEARLRCSPMKGHSHVYWYRQLPEEGLKFMVYLQKENIIDESGMPKERFSAEFPKEGPSILRIQQVVRGDSAAYFCASSPRQGEQYFGPGTRLTVT.

The chain employs TRBV5-1 and TRBJ2-5; TCRdb's D call of TRBD2 is untestable without DNA. This CDR3 comprises 18 residues. CDR1 and CDR2 from the germline V gene are SGHRS and YFSETQ. The CDR3 here is CASSSSVGPRDRKETQYF.

The V and J genes are TRBV7-9 and TRBJ2-3. Germline CDR1 is SEHNR and CDR2 is FQNEAQ (reference sequence). The CDR3 is 16 residues long. CDR3 region: CASSLAGTWGTDTQYF. Drawing the rest from reference TRBV7-9 and TRBJ2-3, the complete variable domain is DTGVSQNPRHKITKRGQNVTFRCDPISEHNRLYWYRQTLGQGPEFLTYFQNEAQLEKSRLLSDRFSAERPKGSFSTLEIQRTEQGDSAMYLCASSLAGTWGTDTQYFGPGTRLTVL.

The chain uses TRBV18 and TRBJ1-2. CDR3 length equals 14 residues. CDR1 is KGHSH and CDR2 is LQKENI in the germline V gene. The CDR3 spells CASSSGQLNYGYTF. The variable domain in full, with the rest retrieved from reference TRBV18 and TRBJ1-2, is NAGVMQNPRHLVRRRGQEARLRCSPMKGHSHVYWYRQLPEEGLKFMVYLQKENIIDESGMPKERFSAEFPKEGPSILRIQQVVRGDSAAYFCASSSGQLNYGYTFGSGTRLTVV.

The rearrangement links TRBV2 to TRBJ2-2; TCRdb returns TRBD1, unconfirmable since there is no DNA. The CDR3 sequence is 16 residues long. Germline CDR1 and CDR2: SNHLY and FYNNEI. The CDR3 sequence: CASKLGRQGWAGELFF.

The rearrangement links TRBV27 to TRBJ2-2; the TRBD1 assignment by TCRdb is unverifiable without DNA. From germline, CDR1 is MNHEY and CDR2 SMNVEV (reference sequence). The CDR3 spans 16 residues. The chain's CDR3 is CASSLSWSPGAGELFF.

The chain couples TRBV20-1 to TRBJ2-5. Per germline, CDR1 DFQATT and CDR2 SNEGSKA (reference sequence). The CDR3 runs 12 residues. The chain's CDR3 is CSASLQQETQYF.

This chain uses TRBV3-1 with TRBJ2-1. Germline CDR1 is LGHDT and CDR2 is YNNKEL (reference sequence). The CDR3 extends over 14 amino acids. This chain's CDR3 is CASSQRSAYNEQFF.

The rearrangement uses TRBV6-5 and TRBJ1-1. The CDR3 covers 14 residues. Germline V gene sequence: CDR1 MNHEY, CDR2 SVGAGI. CDR3 loop: CASSYSQKNTEAFF.